Below are 18 T cell receptor beta chains sequenced from a single sample in a study of blood T cell repertoires in COVID-19. Using immunoSEQ multiplex PCR, the repertoire was profiled, and TCRdb retains in-frame clones only, with some absent. In the table there are over 200,000 clones, approximately 82% of which are singletons. The sample comprised peripheral blood. The receptors come from a man older than 75 with acute or convalescent COVID-19.

This chain joins TRBV5-4 and TRBJ1-2; possible D gene TRBD1, 6 bases. Per the germline V gene, CDR1 is SGHNT and CDR2 is YYREEE (reference sequence). CDR3 size: 16 residues. With 4 bases removed from V and 0 bases from J, the gap between germline ends came to 16 bases. The DNA of the CDR3 is TGTGCCAGCAGCCCCGTCGGGGGGGCCGCTAACTATGGCTACACCTTC. It is translated as CASSPVGGAANYGYTF.

J is TRBJ2-7 and V is TRBV30, with 8 bases that match TRBD1. Trimming at V came to 3 bases and at J to 9 bases, leaving 10 bases not matched to a gene. From germline, CDR1 is GTSNPN and CDR2 SVGIG (reference sequence). CDR3 size: 13 residues. The CDR3 here is CAWRGQTGGRQYF. CDR3 in DNA: TGTGCCTGGAGGGGACAAACAGGGGGAAGGCAGTACTTC.

The V gene is TRBV6-4, the J gene TRBJ2-6; 8 bases are a match to TRBD1. Per germline, CDR1 MRHNA and CDR2 SNTAGT. Trimming removed 3 bases from V and 0 bases from J; junction bases left unmatched: 7. This CDR3 region has 18 residues. This CDR3 reads CASSEQGGTISGANVLTF. The CDR3 nucleotides are TGTGCCAGCAGTGAACAGGGGGGCACGATCTCTGGGGCCAACGTCCTGACTTTC.

About this clone: Distinct nucleotide sequences in the sample also encode this CDR3. This sequence joins TRBV5-1 and TRBJ2-5; 11 bases are a match to TRBD1. The V gene end was trimmed by 0 bases and the J gene end by 5 bases; junction bases not matched to a gene: 3. Germline assignment: CDR1 SGHRS and CDR2 YFSETQ. CDR3 length: 15 residues. This CDR3 reads CASSLGTGGGETQYF. The CDR3 nucleotides read TGCGCCAGCAGCTTGGGGACAGGGGGCGGGGAGACCCAGTACTTC.

The gene calls are TRBV7-2 and TRBJ2-2; 7 nucleotides agree with TRBD1. CDR1 and CDR2 (germline): SGHTA, FQGNSA. The V segment lost 3 bases and the J segment 2 bases; nucleotides outside the gene matches: 6. CDR3 length: 16 amino acids. The CDR3 bases are TGTGCCAGCAGCTTTCCCCGGACAGGCAACACCGGGGAGCTGTTTTTT. Its protein product is CASSFPRTGNTGELFF.

This chain uses TRBV6-5 with TRBJ1-1, with D perhaps TRBD1 (5 bases). The V end was cut by 6 bases, the J end by 11 bases, with 16 bases between. CDR3 length equals 12 residues. Germline CDR1 reads MNHEY; CDR2 reads SVGAGI. Written as DNA, the CDR3 is TGTGCCAGCAGGGCCGGGGGTCAGGAGGCTTTCTTT. It translates to CASRAGGQEAFF.

In its sample, this clone was seen a few times. The rearrangement uses TRBV19 and TRBJ1-3; a possible D gene is TRBD1 (5 bases). V lost 10 bases and J lost 0, with 19 bases in between. The CDR3 loop spans 16 amino acids. Germline V gene lookup returns CDR1 LNHDA and CDR2 SQIVND (reference sequence). The DNA for the CDR3 is TGTGCCACCTCAAGGAACAGCGGGACCTCTGGAAACACCATATATTTT. Protein sequence: CATSRNSGTSGNTIYF.

This chain connects TRBV12-3 or TRBV12-4 to TRBJ1-2; D remains unclear. V was pared by 8 bases and J by 8 bases, with 12 bases between. The CDR3 has 11 residues. CDR3 sequence (DNA): TGTGCCAGCGCTCGTCTTGAGGGCTACACCTTC. Protein: CASARLEGYTF.

CDR3 bases: TGTGCCAACCGTAGCGGGAGGGAGTACTTC. Protein: CANRSGREYF. The chain uses TRBV6-5 and TRBJ2-7; TRBD2 aligns across 11 bases. Germline CDR1 and CDR2: MNHEY and SVGAGI. This CDR3 has 10 residues. Unmatched junction bases numbered 4, after V lost 10 bases and J lost 11 bases.

The genes are TRBV2 and TRBJ1-4; D is unresolved. Trimming took off 7 bases at V and 3 bases at J, with 12 bases between the two ends. The CDR3 length is 14 residues. CDR1 and CDR2 from the germline V gene are SNHLY and FYNNEI. The DNA of the CDR3 is TGTGCCAGCACCCCTTGGGCTGCTAATGAAAAACTGTTTTTT. Protein: CASTPWAANEKLFF.

This clone has only a few counts. The V gene is TRBV6-6, the J gene TRBJ1-2; no clear D. The CDR3 is made up of 18 amino acids. Germline V CDR1 and CDR2: MNHNY, SVGAGI (reference sequence). V lost 7 bases, J lost 0 bases, and 24 bases lay in between. Here the CDR3 DNA reads TGTGCCAGCACTCGAAGTAGGCAAACTCACACTACTAACTATGGCTACACCTTC. Its translation is CASTRSRQTHTTNYGYTF.

The chain has TRBV5-1 and TRBJ2-1; 8 positions match TRBD2. The ends lost 4 bases at V and 6 bases at J; junction bases unmatched: 9. The CDR3 runs 15 residues. CDR1 and CDR2 (germline): SGHRS, YFSETQ. The CDR3, as DNA: TGCGCCAGCAGCAAGACTAGCGTGACTCCCAATGAGCAGTTCTTC. Protein product: CASSKTSVTPNEQFF.

J is TRBJ2-5 and V is TRBV5-1; D is possibly TRBD2 (5 bases). This CDR3 has 14 amino acids. The V gene lost 4 bases and the J gene lost 5 bases, with 15 bases spanning the gap. Germline V lookup: CDR1 SGHRS, CDR2 YFSETQ. The CDR3 bases are TGCGCCAGCAGCGAGGGCCTTTCCCGGGAGACCCAGTACTTC. Translated, it gives CASSEGLSRETQYF.

The rearrangement uses TRBV7-9 and TRBJ1-1, with TRBD1 matching 7 bases. Per the germline V gene, CDR1 is SEHNR and CDR2 is FQNEAQ (reference sequence). J lost 9 bases, V lost 5 bases, and 21 bases had no gene match. The CDR3 contains 17 residues. CDR3: CASSTYLIRDSSDQAFF. As DNA, the CDR3 is TGTGCCAGCAGCACATACCTAATTCGGGACAGTAGTGATCAAGCTTTCTTT.

The chain has TRBV2 and TRBJ2-6; TRBD1 aligns across 8 bases. Germline lookup yields CDR1 SNHLY and CDR2 FYNNEI. V was clipped by 6 bases and J by 0 bases; unmatched bases: 7. This CDR3 region has 17 residues. CDR3 nucleotides: TGTGCCAGCAGGGGACAGGCCCTGTTCTCTGGGGCCAACGTCCTGACTTTC. It translates to CASRGQALFSGANVLTF.

This chain links TRBV5-4 with TRBJ2-3; the D gene is possibly TRBD1 (6 bases). The germline CDR1 and CDR2 sequences are SGHNT and YYREEE (reference sequence). V shed 4 bases and J shed 0 bases, with 12 bases lying between them. This CDR3 is 15 amino acids long. The CDR3 DNA follows: TGTGCCAGCAGCACACAGGGTCGGAGCACAGATACGCAGTATTTT. Protein: CASSTQGRSTDTQYF.

V is TRBV27 and J is TRBJ2-1; 7 bases are shared with TRBD1. In germline, CDR1 is MNHEY, CDR2 SMNVEV (reference sequence). After removal of 6 bases from V and 4 bases from J, the junction contained 15 bases not matched to a gene. The CDR3 contains 17 residues. CDR3 in DNA: TGTGCCAGCAGACACCGGGACAGACCCAGACTGTACAATGAGCAGTTCTTC. Translating it yields CASRHRDRPRLYNEQFF.

The chain recombines TRBV27 with TRBJ2-3; 7 bases map to TRBD1. This CDR3 has 13 amino acids. Trimming cost V 3 bases and J 4 bases; bases outside gene matches: 1. The germline V gene encodes CDR1 MNHEY and CDR2 SMNVEV (reference sequence). The chain's CDR3 is CASSFQGADTQYF. In nucleotides, the CDR3 is TGTGCCAGCAGTTTTCAGGGGGCAGATACGCAGTATTTT.